Sequencing of this T cell receptor (beta chain) was carried out in a study of blood T cell repertoires in COVID-19. The germline V gene encodes CDR1 LGHNT and CDR2 FRNRAP. V was pared by 1 base and J by 8 bases, with 8 bases between. The CDR3 covers 12 residues. Only in-frame clones appear in the TCRdb table, and some are missing; sequencing was by immunoSEQ multiplex PCR. Here the sample spans more than 85,000 clones, just under 90% being singletons. The clonotype was recovered from a human donor in a cohort sampled during active COVID-19. The specimen sequenced was peripheral blood. The rearrangement links TRBV12-5 to TRBJ1-1; TRBD1 is a possible D gene (5 bases). The CDR3 spells CASGLGQHEAFF. The CDR3 region has the DNA TGTGCTAGTGGTTTGGGACAGCACGAAGCTTTCTTT.